This passage covers 5 T cell receptor beta chains from one sample sequenced in a study of blood T cell repertoires in COVID-19. The table came from immunoSEQ multiplex PCR; TCRdb's copy has only in-frame clones and leaves some out. The sample has some 120,000 clones; roughly 80% are singletons. The material sequenced was peripheral blood. The source is a woman aged 45-60 years with acute or convalescent COVID-19.

The chain has TRBV20-1 and TRBJ2-1; TRBD2 agrees at 9 bases. CDR1 and CDR2 (germline): DFQATT, SNEGSKA (reference sequence). V lost 3 bases and J lost 6; bases outside the gene matches: 6. The CDR3 is made up of 14 amino acids. This CDR3 is CSASRPSGVNEQFF. The CDR3, as DNA: TGCAGTGCTAGTCGGCCTAGCGGGGTCAATGAGCAGTTCTTC.

V gene TRBV9 combines with J gene TRBJ2-1; TRBD1 aligns across 8 bases. Germline V gives CDR1 SGDLS, CDR2 YYNGEE. Germline trimming cut 4 bases from V and 0 bases from J; bases unmatched to any gene: 9. The CDR3 totals 17 residues. The DNA for the CDR3 is TGTGCCAGCAGCCGGGAAATCGGACAGGGCTCCTACAATGAGCAGTTCTTC. This translates into CASSREIGQGSYNEQFF.

The chain is built from TRBV18 and TRBJ2-3, with TRBD2 as a possible D gene (6 bases). V lost 3 bases, J lost 6 bases, and 22 bases lay in between. The CDR3 runs 17 residues. Germline loops: CDR1 KGHSH, CDR2 LQKENI. The CDR3 here is CASSPAGGFMNLDTQYF. In DNA, the CDR3 is TGTGCCAGCTCACCTGCTGGAGGGTTTATGAATTTGGATACGCAGTATTTT.

Notes on this clone: At the DNA level, this CDR3 is encoded by other sequences in the same sample as well. The V gene is TRBV7-2, the J gene TRBJ1-5; 7 positions agree with TRBD1. The CDR3 spans 13 residues. The ends lost 5 bases at V and 5 bases at J; junction bases unmatched: 3. Germline V CDR1 and CDR2: SGHTA, FQGNSA. The CDR3 DNA is TGTGCCAGCAGCGCTACAGGGGATCAGCCCCAGCATTTT. Its translation: CASSATGDQPQHF. The variable domain in full, with the rest retrieved from reference TRBV7-2 and TRBJ1-5, is GAGVSQSPSNKVTEKGKDVELRCDPISGHTALYWYRQSLGQGLEFLIYFQGNSAPDKSGLPSDRFSAERTGGSVSTLTIQRTQQEDSAVYLCASSATGDQPQHFGDGTRLSIL.

The V and J genes are TRBV7-9 and TRBJ2-1; 7 bases line up with TRBD1. CDR1 and CDR2 from the germline V gene are SEHNR and FQNEAQ (reference sequence). CDR3 length equals 12 residues. With V trimmed by 1 base and J by 15 bases, 6 bases remained unmatched. CDR3 region: CASSLETGSRFF. CDR3 sequence (DNA): TGTGCCAGCAGCTTAGAGACAGGGAGTCGGTTCTTC. Together with reference TRBV7-9 and TRBJ2-1, the CDR3 gives the full variable domain: DTGVSQNPRHKITKRGQNVTFRCDPISEHNRLYWYRQTLGQGPEFLTYFQNEAQLEKSRLLSDRFSAERPKGSFSTLEIQRTEQGDSAMYLCASSLETGSRFFGPGTRLTVL.